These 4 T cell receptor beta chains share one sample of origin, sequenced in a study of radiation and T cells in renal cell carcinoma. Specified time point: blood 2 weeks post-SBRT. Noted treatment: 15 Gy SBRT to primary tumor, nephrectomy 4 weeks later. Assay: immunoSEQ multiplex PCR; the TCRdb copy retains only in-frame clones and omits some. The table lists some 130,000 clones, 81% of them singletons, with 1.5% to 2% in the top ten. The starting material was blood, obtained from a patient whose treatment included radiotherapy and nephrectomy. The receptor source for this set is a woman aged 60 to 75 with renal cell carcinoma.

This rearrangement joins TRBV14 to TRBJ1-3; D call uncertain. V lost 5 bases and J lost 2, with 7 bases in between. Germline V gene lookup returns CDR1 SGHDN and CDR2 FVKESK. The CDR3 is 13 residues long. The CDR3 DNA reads TGTGCCAGCAGCGGTTCTACTGGAAACACCATATATTTT. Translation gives CASSGSTGNTIYF. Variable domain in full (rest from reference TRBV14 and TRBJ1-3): EAGVTQFPSHSVIEKGQTVTLRCDPISGHDNLYWYRRVMGKEIKFLLHFVKESKQDESGMPNNRFLAERTGGTYSTLKVQPAELEDSGVYFCASSGSTGNTIYFGEGSWLTVV.

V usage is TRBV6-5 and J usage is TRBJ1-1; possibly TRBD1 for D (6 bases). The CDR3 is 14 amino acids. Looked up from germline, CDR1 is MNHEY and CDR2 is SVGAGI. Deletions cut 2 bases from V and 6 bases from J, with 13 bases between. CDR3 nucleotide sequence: TGTGCCAGCAGTTACGCGCCCCGGGGGCCTGAAGCTTTCTTT. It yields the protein CASSYAPRGPEAFF.

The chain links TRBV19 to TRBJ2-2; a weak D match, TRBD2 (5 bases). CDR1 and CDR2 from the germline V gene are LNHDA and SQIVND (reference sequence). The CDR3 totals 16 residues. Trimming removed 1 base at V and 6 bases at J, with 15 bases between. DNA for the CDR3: TGTGCCAGTAGTATAGGAGGGCCCCCCGGTGCCGGGGAGCTGTTTTTT. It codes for CASSIGGPPGAGELFF.

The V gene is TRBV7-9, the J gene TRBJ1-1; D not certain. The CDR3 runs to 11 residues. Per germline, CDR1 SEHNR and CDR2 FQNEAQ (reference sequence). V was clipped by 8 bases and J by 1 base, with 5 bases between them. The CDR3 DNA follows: TGTGCCAGCGCCCGGAACACTGAAGCTTTCTTT. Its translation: CASARNTEAFF.